This paragraph covers one T cell receptor (beta chain) sequence. Its antigen is still unknown. No base qualities exist here, and no much larger clone lies one base off it. CDR1 and CDR2 are read off the germline V gene as SNHLY and FYNNEI. Including cysteine and phenylalanine, the CDR3 has 11 amino acids. The retained sequence is limited to the CDR3, 33 bases, with the frame set at the first base. V loses 5 bases of germline sequence and J loses 4 bases, and the interval between the two ends is 4 bases. This specimen belongs to a study of OX40 agonist ivuxolimab in advanced cancers. About the investigation overall: Ivuxolimab was an agonistic, fully human IgG2 monoclonal antibody directed against OX40 (CD134), a costimulatory receptor. The paper reports the monotherapy dose-escalation portion (N of about 52 patients) of the phase I ivuxolimab trial. The dose-escalation cohort was roughly 87% male with a mean age of approximately 60 years, ranging from about 20 to 80. Partial responses occurred in three dose-escalation patients: two with cutaneous melanoma and one with hepatocellular carcinoma. Patients were allowed to have had prior anti-PD-1, anti-PD-L1 or anti-CTLA-4 therapy, and around 40% of the dose-escalation patients had previously received checkpoint inhibitors. Intravenous ivuxolimab was administered to patients every 2 weeks at six dose levels: 0.01, 0.1, 0.3, 1.5, 3 and 10 mg/kg. The point of sequencing TCRbeta in the periphery was to test whether ivuxolimab changed TCR sequence diversity and drove clonal T-cell expansion. Among the roughly 54 dose-escalation patients, around 19 had hepatocellular carcinoma, roughly 15 melanoma, 9 renal cell carcinoma and 9 head and neck cancer. The investigation overall reported the following: Low levels of normalized T-cell clonal expansion were also seen in some patients who did not respond. At doses of 0.1 to 3.0 mg/kg, clonal expansion of both CD4+ and CD8+ blood T cells was observed from baseline to week 6. In the 0.1-3.0 mg/kg groups, partial responders had among the lowest normalized peripheral clonal expansion, particularly in CD8+ T cells. Which antigens the clonally expanded peripheral T cells were specific for was not determined. After ivuxolimab, expanded clones were on average more numerous among CD8+ T cells than among CD4+ T cells.

Patients with a history of autoimmune disease or receiving systemic immunosuppression were excluded from the trial. In every dose cohort, peripheral blood was drawn for TCR sequencing at baseline, cycle 4 day 1, and cycle 7 day 1. Samples were obtained from an open-label, multicenter, first-in-human phase I dose-escalation trial of ivuxolimab. The trial enrolled adults with locally advanced or metastatic head and neck squamous cell, hepatocellular, melanoma or renal cell carcinoma. CD4+ and CD8+ T cells were sorted separately from peripheral blood before TCR sequencing. Genomic DNA was isolated from the sorted cells so that the TCRbeta CDR3 region could be sequenced. TCRbeta CDR3 regions were sequenced using the immunoSEQ Assay. Held by TCRdb, this immuneACCESS table contains in-frame sequences only and omits some clones. Under half of the omission traces to an unresolved V gene where checked; the cause of the rest is unknown. The sample table records fewer than 85,000 clones; approximately 80% of these occur just once. 8.2% of the sample rests with the top ten.

This chain is built from TRBV2 and TRBJ2-3; no D gene call is confident. The sample in question was CD4+ or CD8+ T cells sorted from blood, obtained in a trial of the OX40 agonist ivuxolimab. The clonotype was recovered from an adult with an advanced solid tumor such as melanoma, head and neck, liver or kidney cancer. The CDR3 amino acid sequence is: CASSMADTQYF. The nucleotides read TGTGCCAGCAGTATGGCAGATACGCAGTATTTT.